This T cell receptor (beta chain) is from a study of HIV-infected children after antiretroviral therapy interruption. Study in general: For the interruption arm, samples span week 0 through about 3 years after study end. In continuous treatment, analyzed samples were from weeks 0, 48 and 150.

In its sample, this clonotype was seen many times. This sample's treatment: PENTA 11 planned treatment interruption arm or continuous ART arm. A 3' RACE protocol on RNA, with unique molecular identifiers, produced the TCR library. TCRdb passed the 3' RACE reads through MiXCR, listing each CDR3 protein once. Found here are more than 75,000 distinct CDR3 sequences, 6% to 8.5% of them singletons; the top ten hold 0.9% to 1.4%. V lost 1 base, J lost 5 bases, and 11 bases stayed unmatched. The CDR3 loop spans 17 amino acids. Per the germline V gene, CDR1 is MNHEY and CDR2 is SMNVEV (reference sequence). The source is a pool of human donors with HIV. Sequencing was performed on CD45RA+ CD4+ T cells from PBMCs, pooled from several time points, taken from a donor given antiretroviral therapy, either interrupted or continuous. The subset denotes: naive CD4+ CD45RA+ CD45RO- T cells. The J gene is TRBJ2-7, the V gene TRBV27; 10 bases are a match to TRBD2. CDR3: CASSLFPRTSGADEQYF. The DNA for the CDR3 is TGTGCCAGCAGTTTATTCCCGAGGACTAGCGGAGCAGACGAGCAGTACTTC.